A selection of T cell receptor beta chains follows, all from one sample in a study of graft-versus-host responses after intestinal transplantation. Assay: immunoSEQ multiplex PCR; the TCRdb copy retains only in-frame clones and omits some. The sample records about 85,000 clones, 85% to 95% being singletons. Their antigens remain unidentified. The sequenced sample was unstimulated CD8+ T cells sorted from spleen or lymph node cells, obtained before transplant. The receptors were gathered from a human donor who was the organ donor for an intestinal transplant. Each CDR3 is given without its conserved first and last residue. D genes are given only for firm matches.

J	V	length	D	CDR3
TRBJ2-7	TRBV2	12	.	ASTWRRVNYERY
TRBJ2-7	TRBV11-2	14	TRBD2	ASSPWPELATYEQY
TRBJ1-3	TRBV11-3	13	.	ASSLQGRGGNTIY
TRBJ1-1	TRBV19	12	TRBD1	ASSIQGALAEAF
TRBJ2-7	TRBV5-4	13	TRBD2	ASSFMPSGSYEQY
.	TRBV7-9	11	.	ASSLPMKYEQY
TRBJ2-1	TRBV27	10	.	ASSLGATEQF
TRBJ2-7	TRBV6-5	12	.	ASSSWGIWSEQY
TRBJ2-7	TRBV2	14	TRBD1	ASIEEGGTGPYEQY
TRBJ2-5	TRBV14	13	TRBD2	ASSQLAGAAETQY
TRBJ2-5	TRBV4-2	12	TRBD2	ASSPGLAGGPEY
TRBJ1-4	TRBV4-1	13	.	ASSQDTGLREKLF
TRBJ2-7	TRBV30	15	TRBD2	AWSVGASGTSIYEQY
TRBJ2-7	TRBV27	14	TRBD1	ASSLSGTGVPYEQY
TRBJ2-1	TRBV13	9	.	ASSPWYEQF
TRBJ2-3	TRBV7-8	10	.	ASSLLADTQY
TRBJ2-3	TRBV7-6	16	TRBD2	ASSPFLWRGIRTDTQY
TRBJ2-1	TRBV27	17	TRBD2	ASSSWTSGSFPPYNEQF
TRBJ1-3	TRBV11-3	12	.	ASSFRFSGNTIY
TRBJ2-3	TRBV15	12	TRBD1	ATSVGTGVDTQY
TRBJ2-7	TRBV27	13	TRBD2	ASSPEETSVYEQY
TRBJ2-3	TRBV7-2	14	TRBD2	ASSLVAGGVTDTQY
TRBJ2-7	TRBV19	11	TRBD2	ASSGGLGDEQY
TRBJ1-4	TRBV19	12	.	ASSVFVGNEKLF
TRBJ1-1	TRBV7-2	12	.	ASSLVEWNTEAF
TRBJ2-3	TRBV29-1	12	.	SVEAPGSTDTQY
TRBJ1-1	TRBV4-1	11	.	ASGWTSRTEAF
TRBJ1-1	TRBV4-1	13	.	ASRYSIGENTEAF
TRBJ2-1	TRBV10-2	8	.	AAAIAEQF
TRBJ2-3	TRBV4-2	14	.	ASSQDRGGSTDTQY
TRBJ2-7	TRBV5-4	14	TRBD2	ASSLLVPAGRGEQY
.	TRBV27	15	.	ASSLSSSWSQPYEQY
TRBJ2-5	TRBV4-1	13	.	ASSQRPFPQETQY
TRBJ2-7	TRBV4-1	14	TRBD1	ASSHQLGQGALEQY
TRBJ2-7	TRBV5-6	10	.	ASSGLGYEQY
TRBJ2-2	TRBV11-3	13	TRBD2	ASSGQREMDGELF